This is a list of T cell receptor beta chains from one sample in a study of blood T cell repertoires in COVID-19. Repertoires were generated with immunoSEQ multiplex PCR, while TCRdb's copy carries only in-frame clones and drops some. The sample includes about 230,000 clones, around four fifths of them seen just once. Sample: peripheral blood. The origin of the receptors is an elderly man with acute or convalescent COVID-19. Each CDR3 is given with its conserved first and last residue. D genes are given only for firm matches. A row's size may be missing; if present it is once, few, many or a size class.

.,TRBV11-3,TRBJ2-5,.,TGTGCCAGCAGCCCAGGGGATTCGGAGACCCAGTACTTC,CASSPGDSETQYF
.,TRBV9,TRBJ1-1,.,TGTGCCAGCAGCGTAGATGGACGGGAGAACACTGAAGCTTTCTTT,CASSVDGRENTEAFF
.,TRBV5-1,TRBJ2-5,.,TGCGCCAGCAGCTTGGGGGCTATCCGTGAGACCCAGTACTTC,CASSLGAIRETQYF
.,TRBV4-2,TRBJ2-3,few,TGTGCCAGCAGCCAAGAGAACCTATCCACAGATACGCAGTATTTT,CASSQENLSTDTQYF
TRBD1,TRBV27,TRBJ1-1,.,TGTGCCAGCAGTTTAAGGACAGGGACTCTAGAAGCTTTCTTT,CASSLRTGTLEAFF
.,TRBV2,TRBJ2-3,.,TGTGCCAGCAGTGAAATGAGATCGGGTTTTTGGTATTTT,CASSEMRSGFWYF
.,TRBV27,TRBJ2-1,.,TGTGCCAGCAGTTCCCTTAGGTCAGGGTCCTACAATGAGCAGTTCTTC,CASSSLRSGSYNEQFF
.,TRBV19,TRBJ1-5,.,TGTGCCAGTAGTGAGATTGCCGGGGGCAATCAGCCCCAGCATTTT,CASSEIAGGNQPQHF
.,TRBV18,TRBJ1-1,.,TGTGCCAGCTCTCCTAGCATGAACACTGAAGCTTTCTTT,CASSPSMNTEAFF
.,TRBV7-8,TRBJ1-1,.,TGTGCCAGCAGCTCGCTGACAGGAGCTAACACTGAAGCTTTCTTT,CASSSLTGANTEAFF
.,TRBV9,TRBJ2-1,.,TGTGCCAGCAGCGTAGAAACAGCCAACAATGAGCAGTTCTTC,CASSVETANNEQFF
.,TRBV11-1,TRBJ2-7,.,TGTGCCAGCAGCCCCAGGACTTTTAACGAGCAGTACTTC,CASSPRTFNEQYF
.,TRBV28,TRBJ1-6,.,TGTGCCAGCAGTTTAGGGCAGGGAGGGTCACCCCTCCACTTT,CASSLGQGGSPLHF
.,TRBV25-1,TRBJ2-7,.,TGTGCCAGCAGTGATGTCACGGCGGGGACCTACGAGCAGTACTTC,CASSDVTAGTYEQYF
TRBD1,TRBV7-8,TRBJ2-2,.,TGTGCCAGCAGCGTGAACAGGGGATCGAACACCGGGGAGCTGTTTTTT,CASSVNRGSNTGELFF
TRBD2,TRBV3-1/TRBV3-2,TRBJ2-7,.,TGTGCCAGCAGCCATGGGACTAGCGGGGGGGTCGAGCAGTACTTC,CASSHGTSGGVEQYF
TRBD1,TRBV6-1,TRBJ1-6,.,TGTGCCAGCAGTGAGGTGGACAGGGACAGTTCACCCCTCCACTTT,CASSEVDRDSSPLHF
.,TRBV7-2,TRBJ2-1,few,TGTGCCAGCAGCTTAGATCTTGCGAGGAATGAGCAGTTCTTC,CASSLDLARNEQFF